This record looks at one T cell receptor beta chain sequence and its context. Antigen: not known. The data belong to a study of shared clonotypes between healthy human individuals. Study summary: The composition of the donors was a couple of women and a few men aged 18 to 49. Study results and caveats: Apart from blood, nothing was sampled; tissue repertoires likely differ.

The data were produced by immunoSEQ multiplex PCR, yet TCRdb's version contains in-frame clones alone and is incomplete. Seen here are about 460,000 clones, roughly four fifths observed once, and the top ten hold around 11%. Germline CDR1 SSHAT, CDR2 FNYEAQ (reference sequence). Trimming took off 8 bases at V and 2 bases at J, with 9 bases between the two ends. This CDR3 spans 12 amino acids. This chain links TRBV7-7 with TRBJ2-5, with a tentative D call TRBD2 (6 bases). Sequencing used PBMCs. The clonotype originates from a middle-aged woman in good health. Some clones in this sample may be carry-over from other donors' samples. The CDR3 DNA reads TGTGCCAGCTCTAGCGAGCAAGAGACCCAGTACTTC. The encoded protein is CASSSEQETQYF.